Listed below are T cell receptor beta chains from one sample, sequenced in a study of CD8 T cells in Susac syndrome. Using its own MiXCR run on the immunoSEQ multiplex PCR reads, TCRdb lists one record per CDR3 protein. The sample consists of around 280,000 distinct CDR3 sequences, about 91% of them appearing once. The specimen was CD4+ T cells from PBMCs. These receptors all come from a human donor with multiple sclerosis. CDR3s include the opening cysteine and the closing phenylalanine or tryptophan. A D gene is named only where the DNA matches it firmly. Where a row states a size, it is once, few, many or the class of an expanded clone; other rows omit it.

.,TRBJ1-3,TRBV3-1,.,CASSPDSISGNTIYF,TGTGCCAGCAGTCCAGACAGCATCTCTGGAAACACCATATATTTT
.,TRBJ1-2,TRBV30,.,CAWRRGADGYTF,TGTGCCTGGAGACGAGGGGCCGATGGCTACACCTTC
TRBD2,TRBJ2-7,TRBV7-3,.,CASSFSGRASEQYF,TGTGCCAGCAGCTTTAGCGGGAGGGCGAGTGAGCAGTACTTC
.,TRBJ1-2,TRBV30,.,CAWSELVGLYGYTF,TGTGCCTGGAGTGAGCTAGTCGGCCTCTATGGCTACACCTTC
TRBD1,TRBJ1-6,TRBV30,once,CAWSTSDRGYSPLHF,TGTGCCTGGAGTACCTCCGACAGGGGGTATTCACCCCTCCACTTT
TRBD2,TRBJ2-1,TRBV24-1,once,CATGPGDQRGLYNEQFF,TGTGCCACCGGACCGGGAGATCAGCGGGGATTGTACAATGAGCAGTTCTTC
TRBD2,TRBJ2-5,TRBV7-2,.,CASSFVTSGRGETQYF,TGTGCCAGCAGCTTCGTGACTAGCGGGAGGGGGGAGACCCAGTACTTC
TRBD1,TRBJ2-2,TRBV19,.,CASNRDRDTGELFF,TGTGCCAGTAACCGGGACAGGGACACCGGGGAGCTGTTTTTT
TRBD1,TRBJ1-2,TRBV6-1,.,CASSERDSYGYTF,TGTGCCAGCAGTGAAAGGGACAGTTATGGCTACACCTTC
.,TRBJ2-2,TRBV7-2,once,CASSRNGGTGELFF,TGTGCCAGCAGCCGAAACGGAGGGACCGGGGAGCTGTTTTTT
.,TRBJ2-5,TRBV29-1,.,CSVDYIRETQYF,TGCAGCGTTGATTATATCCGAGAGACCCAGTACTTC
.,TRBJ1-2,TRBV6-2/TRBV6-3,.,CASTRGTYGYTF,TGTGCCAGCACCCGGGGGACCTATGGCTACACCTTC
.,TRBJ1-4,TRBV28,.,CASTSNEKLFF,TGTGCCAGCACCTCGAACGAAAAACTGTTTTTT
TRBD2,TRBJ2-7,TRBV7-7,.,CASSLAGGGEQYF,TGTGCTAGCAGCTTAGCGGGAGGTGGGGAGCAGTACTTC
.,TRBJ1-4,TRBV20-1,.,CSASFQEKLFF,TGCAGTGCTAGTTTTCAGGAAAAACTGTTTTTT
.,TRBJ2-7,TRBV7-2,.,CASSRGTNYEQYF,TGTGCCAGCAGCAGGGGGACTAACTACGAGCAGTACTTC
TRBD1,TRBJ1-5,TRBV29-1,.,CSVGTGGQPQHF,TGCAGCGTGGGGACAGGAGGTCAGCCCCAGCATTTT
TRBD1,TRBJ1-1,TRBV6-5,.,CASSYWNTGGTFF,TGTGCCAGCAGTTACTGGAACACAGGGGGGACTTTCTTT
.,TRBJ1-5,TRBV6-2/TRBV6-3,.,CASSYSSLRQPQHF,TGTGCCAGCAGTTACTCGAGCCTTCGTCAGCCCCAGCATTTT
TRBD1,TRBJ2-1,TRBV11-2,.,CASSPFRGRSYNEQFF,TGTGCCAGCAGCCCTTTCAGGGGGCGCTCCTACAATGAGCAGTTCTTC
.,TRBJ1-3,TRBV27,.,CASSLPPGGKSGNTIYF,TGTGCCAGCAGTTTACCCCCCGGGGGTAAATCTGGAAACACCATATATTTT
.,TRBJ2-1,TRBV6-2/TRBV6-3,.,CASPQGPSSNEQFF,TGTGCCAGCCCCCAGGGCCCGTCAAGCAATGAGCAGTTCTTC
TRBD1,TRBJ2-3,TRBV5-1,.,CASGQGTSTDTQYF,TGCGCCAGCGGACAGGGAACAAGCACAGATACGCAGTATTTT
.,TRBJ2-5,TRBV24-1,.,CATGDGTQETQYF,TGTGCCACTGGGGACGGAACACAAGAGACCCAGTACTTC
.,TRBJ1-2,TRBV20-1,once,CSAVRDRPYGYTF,TGCAGTGCTGTACGGGACCGACCATATGGCTACACCTTC
TRBD2,TRBJ2-1,TRBV5-1,.,CASSLVVAGGGFIEQFF,TGCGCCAGCAGCTTGGTGGTAGCGGGAGGTGGTTTTATTGAGCAGTTCTTC
.,TRBJ1-1,TRBV6-5,.,CASSYLAPGIAEAFF,TGTGCCAGCAGTTACCTCGCACCGGGGATAGCTGAAGCTTTCTTT
.,TRBJ2-7,TRBV11-2,.,CASSLDRGLYEQYF,TGTGCCAGCAGCTTAGATCGCGGACTCTACGAGCAGTACTTC
TRBD2,TRBJ2-7,TRBV20-1,.,CSAIGGLAGGREQYF,TGCAGTGCTATAGGGGGACTAGCGGGGGGGCGTGAGCAGTACTTC
.,TRBJ1-1,TRBV27,.,CASSFFGHTLNTEAFF,TGTGCCAGCAGTTTTTTCGGGCATACCCTGAACACTGAAGCTTTCTTT
TRBD1,TRBJ1-3,TRBV3-1,once,CASSLDRGQGNTIYF,TGTGCCAGCAGCCTTGACCGGGGACAGGGGAACACCATATATTTT
.,TRBJ1-6,TRBV5-8,.,CASGKTAFGSPLHF,TGTGCCAGCGGAAAAACAGCCTTTGGATCACCCCTCCACTTT
TRBD1,TRBJ2-1,TRBV5-1,.,CASRTGDVDNEQFF,TGCGCCAGCAGAACAGGGGACGTGGACAATGAGCAGTTCTTC
.,TRBJ2-5,TRBV11-2,.,CASSRALTFREETQYF,TGTGCCAGCAGCCGCGCACTCACCTTCCGGGAAGAGACCCAGTACTTC
.,TRBJ1-1,TRBV20-1,.,CSATVTFGGATLPAFF,TGCAGTGCTACAGTAACTTTTGGGGGCGCGACTTTACCGGCTTTCTTT